This TCR beta chain was sequenced in a study of T cells after yellow fever vaccination. In its sample, this clonotype was seen a few times. CDR3 length: 11 amino acids. CDR1 and CDR2 (germline): SNHLY, FYNNEI. V gave up 6 bases and J gave up 8 bases, with 10 bases separating them. Production of TCR cDNA was by 5'RACE template switching, which also added a universal primer site and UMIs. TCRdb analysed the 5' RACE reads with MiXCR anew, one entry per CDR3 protein. The table records 200,000 to 250,000 distinct CDR3 sequences, about 3% of them present only once. Sequencing was performed on CD4+ T cells sorted from PBMCs, taken 10 days after the yellow fever booster vaccination. This TCR came from a man aged 18 to 30 who received the YFV17D yellow fever vaccine. V and J are TRBV2 and TRBJ1-1; D unclear. DNA of the CDR3: TGTGCCAGCAGAAGTATAGAGGAAGCTTTCTTT. This translates into CASRSIEEAFF.